Sequencing of this T cell receptor (beta chain) was carried out in a study of identical twins. In this sample, this clonotype turned up a few times. Germline V gives CDR1 SEHNR, CDR2 FQNEAQ (reference sequence). Between the trimmed V and J ends, which lost 7 bases and 2 bases, there was a span of 19 bases. The CDR3 loop spans 16 amino acids. TCRdb analysed the 5' RACE reads with MiXCR anew, one entry per CDR3 protein. The sample yields 1.5 million to 2 million distinct CDR3 sequences, around 33% seen once. The chain carries TRBV7-9 and TRBJ2-3; D remains unclear. The sequenced sample was cord blood. This TCR derives from a newborn girl in good health. CDR3 protein: CASTTESSSNTDTQYF. The CDR3 DNA reads as TGTGCCAGCACAACGGAGAGTTCGTCTAACACAGATACGCAGTATTTT.